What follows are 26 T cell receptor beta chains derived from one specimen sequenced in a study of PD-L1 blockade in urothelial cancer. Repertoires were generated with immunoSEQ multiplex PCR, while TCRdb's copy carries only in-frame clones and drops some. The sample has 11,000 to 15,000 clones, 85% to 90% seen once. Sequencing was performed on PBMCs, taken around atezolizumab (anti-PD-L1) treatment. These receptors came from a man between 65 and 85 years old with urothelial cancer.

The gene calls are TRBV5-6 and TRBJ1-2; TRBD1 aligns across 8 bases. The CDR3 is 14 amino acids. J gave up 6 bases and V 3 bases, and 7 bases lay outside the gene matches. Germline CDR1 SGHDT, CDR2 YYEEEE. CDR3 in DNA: TGTGCCAGCAGCTCCCGACAGGGGTACGATGGCTACACCTTC. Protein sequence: CASSSRQGYDGYTF.

The CDR3 DNA sequence: TGTGCCAGCAGTACCCCCCGGGACAGGGGTTATGGCTACACCTTC. This translates into CASSTPRDRGYGYTF. This chain connects TRBV28 to TRBJ1-2; 10 bases are a match to TRBD1. This CDR3 comprises 15 residues. The junction had 8 bases not matched to a gene; V was cut back by 5 bases and J by 5 bases. CDR1 is MDHEN and CDR2 is SYDVKM in the germline V gene.

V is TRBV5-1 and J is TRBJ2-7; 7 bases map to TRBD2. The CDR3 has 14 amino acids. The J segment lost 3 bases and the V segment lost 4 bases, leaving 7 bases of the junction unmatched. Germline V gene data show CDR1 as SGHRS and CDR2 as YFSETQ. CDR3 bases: TGCGCCAGCAGCCCCGGGACTACCCTCTACGAGCAGTACTTC. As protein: CASSPGTTLYEQYF.

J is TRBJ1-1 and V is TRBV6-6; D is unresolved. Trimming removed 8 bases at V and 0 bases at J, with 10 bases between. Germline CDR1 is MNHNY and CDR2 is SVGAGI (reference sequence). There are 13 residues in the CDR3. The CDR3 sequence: CASEDVLNTEAFF. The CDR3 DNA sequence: TGTGCCAGCGAGGATGTCCTGAACACTGAAGCTTTCTTT.

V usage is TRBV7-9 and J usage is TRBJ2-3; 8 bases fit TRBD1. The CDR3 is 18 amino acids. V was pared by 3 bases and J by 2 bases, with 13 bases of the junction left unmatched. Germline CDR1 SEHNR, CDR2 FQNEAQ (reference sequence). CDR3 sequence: CASSFSRLGRGHTDTQYF. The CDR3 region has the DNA TGTGCCAGCAGCTTTTCTAGGTTGGGCAGGGGGCACACAGATACGCAGTATTTT.

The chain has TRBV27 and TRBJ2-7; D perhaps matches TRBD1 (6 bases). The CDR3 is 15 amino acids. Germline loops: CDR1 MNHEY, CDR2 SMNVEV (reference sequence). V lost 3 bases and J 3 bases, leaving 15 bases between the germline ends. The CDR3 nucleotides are TGTGCCAGCAGTTTGACGGAGGCAGGGGACTACGAGCAGTACTTC. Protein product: CASSLTEAGDYEQYF.

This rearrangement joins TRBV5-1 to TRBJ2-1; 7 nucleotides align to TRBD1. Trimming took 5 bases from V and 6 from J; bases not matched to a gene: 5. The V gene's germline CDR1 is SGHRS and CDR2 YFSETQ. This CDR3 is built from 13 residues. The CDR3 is CASRGQRTNEQFF. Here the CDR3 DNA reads TGCGCCAGCAGGGGACAGAGGACCAATGAGCAGTTCTTC. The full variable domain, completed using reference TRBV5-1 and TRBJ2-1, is KAGVTQTPRYLIKTRGQQVTLSCSPISGHRSVSWYQQTPGQGLQFLFEYFSETQRNKGNFPGRFSGRQFSNSRSEMNVSTLELGDSALYLCASRGQRTNEQFFGPGTRLTVL.

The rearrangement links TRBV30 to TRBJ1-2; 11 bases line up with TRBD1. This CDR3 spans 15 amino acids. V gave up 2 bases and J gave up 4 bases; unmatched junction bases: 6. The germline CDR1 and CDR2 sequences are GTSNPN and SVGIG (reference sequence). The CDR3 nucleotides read TGTGCCTGGAGTCCCGGGACAGGGGGAGGCTATGGCTACACCTTC. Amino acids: CAWSPGTGGGYGYTF.

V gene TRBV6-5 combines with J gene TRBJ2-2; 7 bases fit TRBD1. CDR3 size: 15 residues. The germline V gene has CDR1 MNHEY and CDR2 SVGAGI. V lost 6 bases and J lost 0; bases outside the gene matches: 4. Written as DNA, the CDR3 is TGTGCCAGCAGCCCCGGGACAGCGAACACCGGGGAGCTGTTTTTT. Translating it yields CASSPGTANTGELFF.

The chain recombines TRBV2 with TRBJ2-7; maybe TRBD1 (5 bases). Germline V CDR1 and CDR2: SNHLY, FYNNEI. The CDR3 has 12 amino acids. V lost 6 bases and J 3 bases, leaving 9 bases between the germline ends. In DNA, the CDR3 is TGTGCCAGCAGGGGGCTTAACTACGAGCAGTACTTC. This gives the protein CASRGLNYEQYF.

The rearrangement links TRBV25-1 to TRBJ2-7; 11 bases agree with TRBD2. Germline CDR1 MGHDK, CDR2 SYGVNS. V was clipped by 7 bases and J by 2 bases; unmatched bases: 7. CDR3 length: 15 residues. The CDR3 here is CASTRTSGGTYEQYF. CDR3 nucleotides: TGTGCCAGCACCCGAACTAGCGGGGGAACCTACGAGCAGTACTTC.

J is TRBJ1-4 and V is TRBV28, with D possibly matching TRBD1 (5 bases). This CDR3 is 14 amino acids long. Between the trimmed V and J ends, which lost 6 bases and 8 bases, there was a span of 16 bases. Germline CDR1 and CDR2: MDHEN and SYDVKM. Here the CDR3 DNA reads TGTGCCAGCAGGAAGGAGGGGCTTGGGGAAAAACTGTTTTTT. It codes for CASRKEGLGEKLFF. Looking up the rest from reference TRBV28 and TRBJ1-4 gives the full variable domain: DVKVTQSSRYLVKRTGEKVFLECVQDMDHENMFWYRQDPGLGLRLIYFSYDVKMKEKGDIPEGYSVSREKKERFSLILESASTNQTSMYLCASRKEGLGEKLFFGSGTQLSVL.

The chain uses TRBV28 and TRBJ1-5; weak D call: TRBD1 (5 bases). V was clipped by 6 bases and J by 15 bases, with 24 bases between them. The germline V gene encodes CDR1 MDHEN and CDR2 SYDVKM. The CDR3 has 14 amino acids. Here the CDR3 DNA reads TGTGCCAGCAGCCCGGGGGGGAGCATTTTTCTGGGGCATTTT. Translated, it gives CASSPGGSIFLGHF.

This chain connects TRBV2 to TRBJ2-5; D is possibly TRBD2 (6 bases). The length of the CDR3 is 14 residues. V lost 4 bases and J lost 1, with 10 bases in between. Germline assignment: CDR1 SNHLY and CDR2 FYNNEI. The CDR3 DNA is TGTGCCAGCAGTGGGTTAGCGGTCCAAGAGACCCAGTACTTC. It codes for CASSGLAVQETQYF.

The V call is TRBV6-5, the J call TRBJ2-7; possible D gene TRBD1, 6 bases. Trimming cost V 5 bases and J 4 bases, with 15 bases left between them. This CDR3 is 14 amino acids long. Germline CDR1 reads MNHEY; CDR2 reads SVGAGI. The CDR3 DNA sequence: TGTGCCAGCAGTCCCACACAGGGTCGGTACGAGCAGTACTTC. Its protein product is CASSPTQGRYEQYF.

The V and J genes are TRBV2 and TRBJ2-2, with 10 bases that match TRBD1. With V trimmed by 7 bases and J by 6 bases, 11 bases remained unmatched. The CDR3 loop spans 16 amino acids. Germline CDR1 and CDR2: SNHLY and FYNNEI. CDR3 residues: CASTPVGQGTAGELFF. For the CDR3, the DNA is TGTGCCAGCACCCCGGTGGGACAGGGGACGGCCGGGGAGCTGTTTTTT.

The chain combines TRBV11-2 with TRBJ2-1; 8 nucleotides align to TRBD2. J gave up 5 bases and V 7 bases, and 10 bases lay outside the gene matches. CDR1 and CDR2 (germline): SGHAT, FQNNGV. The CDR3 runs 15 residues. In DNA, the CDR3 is TGTGCCAGCACCTCGGGACGGGGGGGACACAATGAGCAGTTCTTC. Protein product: CASTSGRGGHNEQFF. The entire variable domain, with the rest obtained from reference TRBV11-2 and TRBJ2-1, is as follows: EAGVAQSPRYKIIEKRQSVAFWCNPISGHATLYWYQQILGQGPKLLIQFQNNGVVDDSQLPKDRFSAERLKGVDSTLKIQPAKLEDSAVYLCASTSGRGGHNEQFFGPGTRLTVL.

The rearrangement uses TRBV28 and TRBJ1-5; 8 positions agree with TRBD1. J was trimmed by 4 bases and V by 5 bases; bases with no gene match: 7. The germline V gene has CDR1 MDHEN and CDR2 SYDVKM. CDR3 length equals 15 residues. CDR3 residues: CASSADRGLNQPQHF. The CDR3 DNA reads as TGTGCCAGCAGTGCTGACAGGGGTCTTAATCAGCCCCAGCATTTT.

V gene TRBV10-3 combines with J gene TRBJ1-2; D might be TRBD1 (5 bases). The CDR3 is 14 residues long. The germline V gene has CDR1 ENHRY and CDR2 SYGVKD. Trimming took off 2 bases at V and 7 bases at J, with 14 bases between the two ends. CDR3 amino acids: CAISEPRVTGGYTF. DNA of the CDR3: TGTGCCATCAGTGAGCCCAGGGTTACCGGTGGCTACACCTTC.

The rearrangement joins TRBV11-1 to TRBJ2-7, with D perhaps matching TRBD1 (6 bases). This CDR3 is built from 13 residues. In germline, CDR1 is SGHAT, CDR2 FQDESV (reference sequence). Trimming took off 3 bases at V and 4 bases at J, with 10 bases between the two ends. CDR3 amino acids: CASSLQGQYEQYF. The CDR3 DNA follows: TGTGCCAGCAGCTTGCAGGGGCAGTACGAGCAGTACTTC.

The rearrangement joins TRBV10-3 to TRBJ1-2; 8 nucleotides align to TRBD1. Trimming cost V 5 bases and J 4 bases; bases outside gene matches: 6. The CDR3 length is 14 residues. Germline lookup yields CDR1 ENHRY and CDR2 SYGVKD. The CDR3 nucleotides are TGTGCCATCAGTACAACCGGGACAGGCTATGGCTACACCTTC. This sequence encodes CAISTTGTGYGYTF.

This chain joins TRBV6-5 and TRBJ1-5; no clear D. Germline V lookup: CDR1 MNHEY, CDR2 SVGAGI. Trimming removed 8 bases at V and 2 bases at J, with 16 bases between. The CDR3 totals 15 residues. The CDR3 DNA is TGTGCCAGCTCGGCGGAGGCTCGGGGCAATCAGCCCCAGCATTTT. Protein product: CASSAEARGNQPQHF.

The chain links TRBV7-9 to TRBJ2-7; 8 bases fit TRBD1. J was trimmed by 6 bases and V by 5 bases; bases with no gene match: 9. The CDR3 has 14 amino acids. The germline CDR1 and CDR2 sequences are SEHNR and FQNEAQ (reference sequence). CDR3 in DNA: TGTGCCAGCAGCCACCGACAGGGGATCGGCGAGCAGTACTTC. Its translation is CASSHRQGIGEQYF.

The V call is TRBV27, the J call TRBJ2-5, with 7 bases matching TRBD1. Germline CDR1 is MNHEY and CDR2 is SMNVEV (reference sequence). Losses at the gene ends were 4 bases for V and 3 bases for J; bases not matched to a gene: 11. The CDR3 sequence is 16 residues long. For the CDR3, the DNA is TGTGCCAGCAGTTCTCCATGGGGACAGTCAAAAGAGACCCAGTACTTC. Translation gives CASSSPWGQSKETQYF.

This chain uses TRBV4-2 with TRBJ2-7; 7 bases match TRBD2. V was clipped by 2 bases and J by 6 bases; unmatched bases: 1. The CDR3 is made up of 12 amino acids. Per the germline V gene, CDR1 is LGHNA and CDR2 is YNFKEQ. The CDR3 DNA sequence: TGTGCCAGCAGCCAAACGGGGGGCGAGCAGTACTTC. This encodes CASSQTGGEQYF.

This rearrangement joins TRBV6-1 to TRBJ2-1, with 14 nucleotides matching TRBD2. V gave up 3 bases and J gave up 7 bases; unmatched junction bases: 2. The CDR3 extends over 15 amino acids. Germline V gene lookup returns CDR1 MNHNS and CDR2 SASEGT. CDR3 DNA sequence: TGTGCCAGCAGTGACGGACTAGCGGGGGGAAATGAGCAGTTCTTC. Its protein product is CASSDGLAGGNEQFF.